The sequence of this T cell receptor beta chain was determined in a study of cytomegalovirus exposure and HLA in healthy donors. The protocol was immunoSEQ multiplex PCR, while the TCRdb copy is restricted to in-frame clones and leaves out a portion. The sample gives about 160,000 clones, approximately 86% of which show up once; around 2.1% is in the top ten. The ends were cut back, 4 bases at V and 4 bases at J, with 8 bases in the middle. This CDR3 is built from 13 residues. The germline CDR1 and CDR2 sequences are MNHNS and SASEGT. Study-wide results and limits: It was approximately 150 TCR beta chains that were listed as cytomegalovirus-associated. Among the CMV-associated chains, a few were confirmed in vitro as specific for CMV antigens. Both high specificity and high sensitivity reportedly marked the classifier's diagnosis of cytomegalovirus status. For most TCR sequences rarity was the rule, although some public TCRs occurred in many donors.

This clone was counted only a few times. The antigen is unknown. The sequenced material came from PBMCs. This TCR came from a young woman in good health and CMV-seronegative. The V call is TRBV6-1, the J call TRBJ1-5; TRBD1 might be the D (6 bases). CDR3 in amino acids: CASSVQGNQPQHF. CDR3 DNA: TGTGCCAGCAGTGTACAGGGAAATCAGCCCCAGCATTTT.